These 20 T cell receptor beta chains share one sample of origin, sequenced in a study of CD8+ T cells in alopecia areata. In each case, RNA was isolated and then reverse transcribed into cDNA as the sequencing template. TCRdb's table, derived via immunoSEQ multiplex PCR, lists solely in-frame clones and lacks some. This sample has fewer than 200,000 clones, with approximately 52% found just once. Treatment in this sample: oral pan-JAK inhibitor, 5-10 mg twice daily. Sequenced material: CD4+ T cells sorted from blood, taken between weeks 55 and 65, from a patient treated with tofacitinib. These receptors came from a human donor with alopecia areata.

This rearrangement joins TRBV27 to TRBJ1-6; 8 bases match TRBD1. The length of the CDR3 is 15 residues. V gave up 3 bases and J gave up 9 bases; unmatched junction bases: 7. Germline CDR1 is MNHEY and CDR2 is SMNVEV (reference sequence). CDR3: CASSFTSGGGSPLHF. CDR3 in DNA: TGTGCCAGCAGTTTTACATCAGGGGGCGGTTCACCCCTCCACTTT.

The chain couples TRBV30 to TRBJ2-1, with D possibly called TRBD1 or TRBD2 (6 bases each). V was shortened by 2 bases and J by 10 bases, with 18 bases between the two germline ends. This CDR3 has 14 amino acids. Looked up from germline, CDR1 is GTSNPN and CDR2 is SVGIG (reference sequence). CDR3: CAWSRGAPIGEQFF. The CDR3 DNA sequence: TGTGCCTGGAGTAGGGGGGCCCCTATTGGGGAGCAGTTCTTC.

The chain recombines TRBV18 with TRBJ1-1; possible D gene TRBD1, 5 bases. Trimming stripped 3 bases from V and 2 bases from J, with 13 bases between. There are 15 residues in the CDR3. Germline V gene sequence: CDR1 KGHSH, CDR2 LQKENI. CDR3 sequence (DNA): TGTGCCAGCTCACCCCGGGGGGACTATAACACTGAAGCTTTCTTT. This encodes CASSPRGDYNTEAFF.

The chain couples TRBV5-6 to TRBJ2-1; possibly TRBD1 for D (6 bases). The CDR3 contains 13 residues. CDR1 and CDR2 from the germline V gene are SGHDT and YYEEEE. V lost 4 bases and J lost 5, with 10 bases in between. The CDR3, as DNA: TGTGCCAGCAGCCACGGGACAAACAATGAGCAGTTCTTC. Its translation is CASSHGTNNEQFF.

This clone was seen once. The chain couples TRBV6-1 to TRBJ2-7, with unresolved D. The CDR3 has 12 amino acids. CDR1 is MNHNS and CDR2 is SASEGT in the germline V gene. V was pared by 11 bases and J by 4 bases, with 15 bases between. The CDR3 spells CALARYGYEQYF. Here the CDR3 DNA reads TGTGCCCTGGCGCGGTACGGATACGAGCAGTACTTC.

The J gene is TRBJ1-1, the V gene TRBV30; D unresolved. With 2 bases removed from V and 4 bases from J, the gap between germline ends came to 14 bases. CDR1 GTSNPN and CDR2 SVGIG come from the germline V gene (reference sequence). The CDR3 runs to 14 residues. In nucleotides, the CDR3 is TGTGCCTGGAGTCGTCAGGTGGGGAGCACTGAAGCTTTCTTT. It codes for CAWSRQVGSTEAFF.

This chain joins TRBV6-6 and TRBJ2-7; D unclear. The V gene lost 4 bases and the J gene lost 0 bases, with 10 bases spanning the gap. Germline V gene data show CDR1 as MNHNY and CDR2 as SVGAGI (reference sequence). CDR3 size: 14 residues. The CDR3 DNA sequence: TGTGCCAGCAGTTCTCTTGGCGGCTCCTACGAGCAGTACTTC. Translating gives CASSSLGGSYEQYF.

This clone was counted many times. The chain recombines TRBV27 with TRBJ1-1; D is perhaps TRBD1 (5 bases). The CDR3 runs 13 residues. Trimming shortened V by 6 bases and J by 4 bases, and 12 bases separated the two germline ends. CDR1 is MNHEY, CDR2 SMNVEV, per germline (reference sequence). The CDR3 is CASRNRGFTEAFF. Here the CDR3 DNA reads TGTGCCAGCAGAAATAGGGGTTTCACTGAAGCTTTCTTT.

This clone has a handful of counts. The rearrangement links TRBV6-9 to TRBJ2-2; D gene uncertain. The germline V gene encodes CDR1 MNHGY and CDR2 SVAAGI. The V and J ends lost 2 bases and 4 bases respectively, with 5 bases between them. The CDR3 spans 13 residues. The CDR3 here is CASSYPGTGELFF. The CDR3, as DNA: TGTGCCAGCAGTTATCCCGGCACCGGGGAGCTGTTTTTT.

The chain employs TRBV4-2 and TRBJ2-1; no reliable D call. V dropped 1 base and J dropped 0 bases, with 7 bases sitting between them. The CDR3 length is 15 residues. The germline CDR1 and CDR2 sequences are LGHNA and YNFKEQ. CDR3 residues: CASSQVQSSYNEQFF. DNA for the CDR3: TGTGCCAGCAGCCAAGTTCAGAGCTCCTACAATGAGCAGTTCTTC.

The chain has TRBV6-6 and TRBJ1-1; a possible D gene is TRBD1 (6 bases). The CDR3 has 15 residues. Trimming cost V 3 bases and J 5 bases, with 16 bases left between them. Germline V CDR1 and CDR2: MNHNY, SVGAGI (reference sequence). CDR3 amino acids: CASSYEGGRGTEAFF. DNA for the CDR3: TGTGCCAGCAGTTATGAGGGGGGACGAGGGACTGAAGCTTTCTTT.

This rearrangement joins TRBV27 to TRBJ1-1; maybe TRBD1 (6 bases). The CDR3 totals 12 residues. Trimming pared 8 bases from V and 7 bases from J, leaving 14 bases between. Germline CDR1 and CDR2: MNHEY and SMNVEV (reference sequence). Written as DNA, the CDR3 is TGTGCCAGCCATAAGGGGGTGGGTGAAGCTTTCTTT. Its translation is CASHKGVGEAFF.

V gene TRBV20-1 combines with J gene TRBJ2-7; D not certain. V lost 5 bases, J lost 7 bases, and 12 bases lay in between. This CDR3 spans 11 amino acids. Germline lookup yields CDR1 DFQATT and CDR2 SNEGSKA (reference sequence). This chain's CDR3 is CSAETLKEQYF. As DNA, the CDR3 is TGCAGTGCTGAGACCCTAAAAGAGCAGTACTTC.

CDR3 sequence: CASSARGDAYNEQFF. Written as DNA, the CDR3 is TGTGCCAGCTCAGCCCGGGGGGACGCGTACAATGAGCAGTTCTTC. The chain uses TRBV18 and TRBJ2-1; TRBD2 matches 7 bases. V shed 5 bases, J shed 4 bases, and the junction held 8 bases outside the gene matches. The CDR3 contains 15 residues. The V gene's germline CDR1 is KGHSH and CDR2 LQKENI. Looking up the rest from reference TRBV18 and TRBJ2-1 gives the full variable domain: NAGVMQNPRHLVRRRGQEARLRCSPMKGHSHVYWYRQLPEEGLKFMVYLQKENIIDESGMPKERFSAEFPKEGPSILRIQQVVRGDSAAYFCASSARGDAYNEQFFGPGTRLTVL.

This clone turned up a few times. The rearrangement links TRBV19 to TRBJ2-1, with TRBD2 matching over 7 bases. V shed 0 bases and J 11 bases; nucleotides not matched to a gene: 10. Germline V gene sequence: CDR1 LNHDA, CDR2 SQIVND (reference sequence). This CDR3 has 15 residues. CDR3 sequence reads: CASSIDPVASGQQFF. The CDR3 DNA is TGTGCCAGTAGTATAGACCCAGTGGCTAGCGGACAGCAGTTCTTC.

The genes are TRBV5-1 and TRBJ2-2; no clear D. Trimming cost V 0 bases and J 4 bases, with 10 bases left between them. The V gene's germline CDR1 is SGHRS and CDR2 YFSETQ. The CDR3 extends over 15 amino acids. For the CDR3, the DNA is TGCGCCAGCAGCTTGGGTGCGATTGCCACCGGGGAGCTGTTTTTT. Translating it yields CASSLGAIATGELFF. Variable domain in full (rest from reference TRBV5-1 and TRBJ2-2): KAGVTQTPRYLIKTRGQQVTLSCSPISGHRSVSWYQQTPGQGLQFLFEYFSETQRNKGNFPGRFSGRQFSNSRSEMNVSTLELGDSALYLCASSLGAIATGELFFGEGSRLTVL.

The V and J genes are TRBV25-1 and TRBJ2-2, with D maybe TRBD1 (6 bases). Per the germline V gene, CDR1 is MGHDK and CDR2 is SYGVNS. Trimming pared 1 base from V and 3 bases from J, leaving 12 bases between. The CDR3 runs to 16 residues. Written as DNA, the CDR3 is TGTGCCAGCAGTGAATCACGGGACACCGACACCGGGGAGCTGTTTTTT. Amino acid sequence: CASSESRDTDTGELFF.

The chain is built from TRBV7-9 and TRBJ2-6; 10 nucleotides match TRBD1. Trimming cost V 5 bases and J 0 bases; bases outside gene matches: 7. Germline V gene sequence: CDR1 SEHNR, CDR2 FQNEAQ (reference sequence). CDR3 length: 18 amino acids. The CDR3 sequence is CASSIDRGPLSGANVLTF. Written as DNA, the CDR3 is TGTGCCAGCAGCATTGACAGGGGGCCCCTCTCTGGGGCCAACGTCCTGACTTTC. Filled out from reference TRBV7-9 and TRBJ2-6, the complete variable domain reads DTGVSQNPRHKITKRGQNVTFRCDPISEHNRLYWYRQTLGQGPEFLTYFQNEAQLEKSRLLSDRFSAERPKGSFSTLEIQRTEQGDSAMYLCASSIDRGPLSGANVLTFGAGSRLTVL.

The chain has TRBV6-6 and TRBJ2-5; the D is unclear. V was shortened by 6 bases and J by 5 bases, with 13 bases between the two germline ends. This CDR3 region has 13 residues. Germline lookup yields CDR1 MNHNY and CDR2 SVGAGI (reference sequence). The CDR3 loop reads CASSPPAVETQYF. Written as DNA, the CDR3 is TGTGCCAGCAGCCCGCCCGCTGTCGAGACCCAGTACTTC.

This clone was seen more than once but under ten times. This sequence joins TRBV19 and TRBJ1-4; TRBD1 aligns across 11 bases. The CDR3 consists of 18 residues. Trimming removed 2 bases from V and 0 bases from J; junction bases left unmatched: 5. CDR1 is LNHDA, CDR2 SQIVND, per germline (reference sequence). DNA for the CDR3: TGTGCCAGTAGTATACGGACAGGGGGCATGTCAACTAATGAAAAACTGTTTTTT. Its protein is CASSIRTGGMSTNEKLFF. Complete variable domain (other parts from reference TRBV19 and TRBJ1-4): DGGITQSPKYLFRKEGQNVTLSCEQNLNHDAMYWYRQDPGQGLRLIYYSQIVNDFQKGDIAEGYSVSREKKESFPLTVTSAQKNPTAFYLCASSIRTGGMSTNEKLFFGSGTQLSVL.